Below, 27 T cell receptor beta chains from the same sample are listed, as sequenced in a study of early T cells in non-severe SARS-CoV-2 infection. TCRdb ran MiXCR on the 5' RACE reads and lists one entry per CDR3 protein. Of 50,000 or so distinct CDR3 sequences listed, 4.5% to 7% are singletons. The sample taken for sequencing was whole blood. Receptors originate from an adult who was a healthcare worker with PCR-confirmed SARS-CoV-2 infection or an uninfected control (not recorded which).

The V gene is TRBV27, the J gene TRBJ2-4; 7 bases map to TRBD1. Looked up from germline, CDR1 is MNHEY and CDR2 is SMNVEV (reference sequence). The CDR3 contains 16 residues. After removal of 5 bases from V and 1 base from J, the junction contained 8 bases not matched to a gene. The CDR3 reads CASSENKGAAKNIQYF. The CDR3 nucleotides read TGTGCCAGCAGTGAAAACAAGGGGGCGGCCAAAAACATTCAGTACTTC.

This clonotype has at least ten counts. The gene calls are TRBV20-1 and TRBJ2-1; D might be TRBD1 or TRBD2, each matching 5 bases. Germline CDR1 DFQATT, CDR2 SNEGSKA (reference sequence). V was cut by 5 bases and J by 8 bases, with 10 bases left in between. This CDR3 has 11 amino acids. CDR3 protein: CSAPRDHEQFF. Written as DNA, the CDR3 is TGCAGTGCTCCCAGGGACCATGAGCAGTTCTTC.

CDR3 DNA sequence: TGTGCCAGCAGTTACTCCGGGACTTCCGAGCAGTACTTC. Translation: CASSYSGTSEQYF. The V call is TRBV6-2 or TRBV6-3, the J call TRBJ2-7; TRBD2 might be the D (6 bases). CDR1 is MNHEY and CDR2 is SVGEGT in the germline V gene. There are 13 residues in the CDR3. Trimming left V 0 bases short and J 6 bases short, with 9 bases between.

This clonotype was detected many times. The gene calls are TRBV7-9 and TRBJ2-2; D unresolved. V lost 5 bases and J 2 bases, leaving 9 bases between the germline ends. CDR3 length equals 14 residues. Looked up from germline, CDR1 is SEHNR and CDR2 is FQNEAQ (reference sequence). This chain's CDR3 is CASSLSRNTGELFF. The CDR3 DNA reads TGTGCCAGCAGCCTCTCACGAAACACCGGGGAGCTGTTTTTT. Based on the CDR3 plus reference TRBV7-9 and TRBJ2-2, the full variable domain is DTGVSQNPRHKITKRGQNVTFRCDPISEHNRLYWYRQTLGQGPEFLTYFQNEAQLEKSRLLSDRFSAERPKGSFSTLEIQRTEQGDSAMYLCASSLSRNTGELFFGEGSRLTVL.

CDR3 protein: CASSPTSMGTGELFF. For the CDR3, the DNA is TGTGCCAGCAGCCCGACTAGTATGGGCACCGGGGAGCTGTTTTTT. The chain is built from TRBV7-2 and TRBJ2-2, with D possibly matching TRBD2 (6 bases). Trimming removed 5 bases from V and 4 bases from J, with 14 bases in between. Germline CDR1 is SGHTA and CDR2 is FQGNSA. The CDR3 is 15 amino acids.

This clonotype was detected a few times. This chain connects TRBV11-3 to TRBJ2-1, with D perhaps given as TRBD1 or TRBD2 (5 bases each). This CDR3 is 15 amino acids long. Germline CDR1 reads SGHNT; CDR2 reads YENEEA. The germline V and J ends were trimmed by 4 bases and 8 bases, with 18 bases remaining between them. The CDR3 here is CASSSRKGRWYEQFF. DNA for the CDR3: TGTGCCAGCAGCTCCCGAAAGGGACGGTGGTATGAGCAGTTCTTC. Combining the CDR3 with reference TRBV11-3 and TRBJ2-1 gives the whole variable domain EAGVVQSPRYKIIEKKQPVAFWCNPISGHNTLYWYLQNLGQGPELLIRYENEEAVDDSQLPKDRFSAERLKGVDSTLKIQPAELGDSAVYLCASSSRKGRWYEQFFGPGTRLTVL.

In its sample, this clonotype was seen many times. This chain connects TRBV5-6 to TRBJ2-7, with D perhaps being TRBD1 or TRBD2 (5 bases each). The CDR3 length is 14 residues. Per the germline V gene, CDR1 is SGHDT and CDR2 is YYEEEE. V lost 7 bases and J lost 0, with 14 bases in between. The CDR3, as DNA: TGTGCCAGCGGCATTGGGACCGGCTCCTACGAGCAGTACTTC. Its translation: CASGIGTGSYEQYF. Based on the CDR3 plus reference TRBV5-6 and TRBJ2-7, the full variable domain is DAGVTQSPTHLIKTRGQQVTLRCSPKSGHDTVSWYQQALGQGPQFIFQYYEEEERQRGNFPDRFSGHQFPNYSSELNVNALLLGDSALYLCASGIGTGSYEQYFGPGTRLTVT.

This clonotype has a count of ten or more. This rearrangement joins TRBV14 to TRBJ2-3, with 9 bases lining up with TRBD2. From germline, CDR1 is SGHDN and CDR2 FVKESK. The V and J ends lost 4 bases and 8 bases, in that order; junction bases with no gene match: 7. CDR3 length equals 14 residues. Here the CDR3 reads CASSPGLAVATQYF. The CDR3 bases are TGTGCCAGCAGCCCGGGACTAGCAGTGGCTACGCAGTATTTT.

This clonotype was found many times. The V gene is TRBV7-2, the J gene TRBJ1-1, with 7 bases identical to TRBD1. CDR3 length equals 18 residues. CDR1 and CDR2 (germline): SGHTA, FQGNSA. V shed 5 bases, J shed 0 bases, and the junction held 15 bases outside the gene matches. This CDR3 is CASSPIRGPGAMNTEAFF. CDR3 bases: TGTGCCAGCAGCCCAATTAGGGGGCCGGGGGCCATGAACACTGAAGCTTTCTTT.

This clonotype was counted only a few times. Here the CDR3 DNA reads TGTGCCAGCAGCGGAAAGGGACTAGCGGGAGTAGGGGTTAGCACAGATACGCAGTATTTT. Its translation is CASSGKGLAGVGVSTDTQYF. The V call is TRBV7-8, the J call TRBJ2-3; TRBD2 agrees at 14 bases. J was trimmed by 0 bases and V by 5 bases; bases with no gene match: 13. Looked up from germline, CDR1 is SGHVS and CDR2 is FQNEAQ. The CDR3 is 20 amino acids.

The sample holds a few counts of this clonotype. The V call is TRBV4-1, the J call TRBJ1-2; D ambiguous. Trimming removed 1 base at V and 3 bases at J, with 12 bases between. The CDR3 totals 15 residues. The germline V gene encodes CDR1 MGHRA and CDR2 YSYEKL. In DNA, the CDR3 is TGCGCCAGCAGCCAAGGAAACCCCGCGGACTATGGCTACACCTTC. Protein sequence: CASSQGNPADYGYTF.

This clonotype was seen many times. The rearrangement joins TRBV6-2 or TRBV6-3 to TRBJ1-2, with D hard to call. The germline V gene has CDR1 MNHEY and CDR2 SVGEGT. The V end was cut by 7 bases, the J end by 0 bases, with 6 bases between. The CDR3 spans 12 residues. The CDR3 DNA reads TGTGCCAGCAAAACAACTAACTATGGCTACACCTTC. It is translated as CASKTTNYGYTF.

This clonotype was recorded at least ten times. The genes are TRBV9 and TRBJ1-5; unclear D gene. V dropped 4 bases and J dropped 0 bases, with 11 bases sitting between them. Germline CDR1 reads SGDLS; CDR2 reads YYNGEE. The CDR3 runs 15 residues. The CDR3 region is CASSPGVSSNQPQHF. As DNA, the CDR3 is TGTGCCAGCAGCCCCGGGGTTAGTAGCAATCAGCCCCAGCATTTT.

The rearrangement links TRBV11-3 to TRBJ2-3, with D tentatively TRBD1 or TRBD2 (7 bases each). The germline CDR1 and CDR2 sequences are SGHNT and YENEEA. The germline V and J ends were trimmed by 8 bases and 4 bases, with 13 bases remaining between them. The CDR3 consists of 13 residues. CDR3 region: CASSGGDADTQYF. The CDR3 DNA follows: TGTGCCAGCTCAGGGGGGGACGCAGATACGCAGTATTTT.

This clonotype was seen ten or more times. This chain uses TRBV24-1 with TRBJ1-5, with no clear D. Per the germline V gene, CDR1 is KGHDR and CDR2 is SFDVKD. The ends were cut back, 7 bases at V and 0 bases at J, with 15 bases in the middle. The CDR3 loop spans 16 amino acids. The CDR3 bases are TGTGCCACCAGCCCTACGGGAGCGAATAGCAATCAGCCCCAGCATTTT. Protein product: CATSPTGANSNQPQHF.

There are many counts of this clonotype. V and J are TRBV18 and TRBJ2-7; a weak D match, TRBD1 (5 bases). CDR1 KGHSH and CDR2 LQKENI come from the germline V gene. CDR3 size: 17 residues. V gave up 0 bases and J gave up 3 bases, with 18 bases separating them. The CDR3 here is CASSPPGFTGTIYEQYF. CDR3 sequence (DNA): TGTGCCAGCTCACCACCGGGGTTCACAGGAACTATCTACGAGCAGTACTTC.

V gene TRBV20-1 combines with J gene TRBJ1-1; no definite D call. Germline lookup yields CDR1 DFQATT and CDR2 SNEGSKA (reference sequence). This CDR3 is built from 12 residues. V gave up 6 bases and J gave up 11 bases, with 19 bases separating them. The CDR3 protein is CSASTEDKKAFF. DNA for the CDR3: TGCAGTGCCTCCACGGAGGATAAGAAGGCTTTCTTT.

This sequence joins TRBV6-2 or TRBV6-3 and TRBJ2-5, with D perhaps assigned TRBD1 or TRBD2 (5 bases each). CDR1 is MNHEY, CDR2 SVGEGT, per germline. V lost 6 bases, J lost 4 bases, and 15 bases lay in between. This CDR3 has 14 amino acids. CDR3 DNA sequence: TGTGCCAGCAGGAATCACGGGGCAACAGAGACCCAGTACTTC. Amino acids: CASRNHGATETQYF.

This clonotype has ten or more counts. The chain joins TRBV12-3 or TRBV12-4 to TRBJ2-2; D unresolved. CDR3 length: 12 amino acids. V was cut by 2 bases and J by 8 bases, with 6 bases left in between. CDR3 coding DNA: TGTGCCAGCAGTTTATTCCGAGGGGAGCTGTTTTTT. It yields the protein CASSLFRGELFF.

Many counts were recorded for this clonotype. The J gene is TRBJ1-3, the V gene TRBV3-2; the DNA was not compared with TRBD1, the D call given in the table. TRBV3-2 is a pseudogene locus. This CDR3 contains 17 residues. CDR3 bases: TGTGCCAGCAGCCAGTACCCCCAGGGCATCTCTGGAAACACCATATATTTT. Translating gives CASSQYPQGISGNTIYF.

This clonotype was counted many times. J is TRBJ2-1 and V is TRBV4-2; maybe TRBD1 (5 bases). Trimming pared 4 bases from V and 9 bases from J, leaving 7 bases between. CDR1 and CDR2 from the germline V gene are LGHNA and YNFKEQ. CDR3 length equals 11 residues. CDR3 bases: TGTGCCAGCAGCCTAGACAGTGAGCAGTTCTTC. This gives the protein CASSLDSEQFF.

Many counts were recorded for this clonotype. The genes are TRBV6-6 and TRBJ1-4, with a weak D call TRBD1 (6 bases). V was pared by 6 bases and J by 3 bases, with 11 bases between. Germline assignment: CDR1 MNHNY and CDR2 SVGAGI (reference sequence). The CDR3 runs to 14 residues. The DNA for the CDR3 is TGTGCCAGCAGATTACAGGGATCTAATGAAAAACTGTTTTTT. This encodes CASRLQGSNEKLFF.

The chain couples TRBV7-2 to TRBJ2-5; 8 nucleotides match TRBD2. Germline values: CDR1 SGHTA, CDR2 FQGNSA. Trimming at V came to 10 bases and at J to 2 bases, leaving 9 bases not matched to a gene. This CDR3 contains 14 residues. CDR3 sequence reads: CATQRAGGQETQYF. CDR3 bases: TGTGCCACCCAGCGGGCGGGGGGACAAGAGACCCAGTACTTC.

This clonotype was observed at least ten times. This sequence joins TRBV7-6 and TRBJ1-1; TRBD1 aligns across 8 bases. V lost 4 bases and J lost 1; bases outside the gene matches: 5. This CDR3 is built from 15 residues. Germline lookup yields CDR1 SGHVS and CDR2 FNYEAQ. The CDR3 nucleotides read TGTGCCAGCAGCTCCCCAGGGGGCAGGAACACTGAAGCTTTCTTT. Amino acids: CASSSPGGRNTEAFF.

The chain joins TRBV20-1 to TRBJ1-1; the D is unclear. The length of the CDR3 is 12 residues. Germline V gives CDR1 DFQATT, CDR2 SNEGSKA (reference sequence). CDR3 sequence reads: CIPSTLNTEAFF. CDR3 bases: TGCATTCCAAGTACTTTGAACACTGAAGCTTTCTTT.

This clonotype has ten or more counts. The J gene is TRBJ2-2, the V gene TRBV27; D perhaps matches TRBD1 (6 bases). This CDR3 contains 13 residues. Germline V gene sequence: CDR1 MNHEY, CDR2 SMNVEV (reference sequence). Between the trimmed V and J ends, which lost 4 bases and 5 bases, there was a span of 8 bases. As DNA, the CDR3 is TGTGCCAGCAGTTCCCAGGGGACCGGGGAGCTGTTTTTT. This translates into CASSSQGTGELFF.

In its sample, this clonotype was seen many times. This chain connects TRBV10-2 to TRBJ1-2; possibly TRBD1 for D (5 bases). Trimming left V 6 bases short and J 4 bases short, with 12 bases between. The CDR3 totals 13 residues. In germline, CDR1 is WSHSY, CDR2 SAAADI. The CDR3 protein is CASRPLGTYGYTF. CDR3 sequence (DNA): TGCGCCAGCAGGCCCCTGGGGACCTATGGCTACACCTTC.